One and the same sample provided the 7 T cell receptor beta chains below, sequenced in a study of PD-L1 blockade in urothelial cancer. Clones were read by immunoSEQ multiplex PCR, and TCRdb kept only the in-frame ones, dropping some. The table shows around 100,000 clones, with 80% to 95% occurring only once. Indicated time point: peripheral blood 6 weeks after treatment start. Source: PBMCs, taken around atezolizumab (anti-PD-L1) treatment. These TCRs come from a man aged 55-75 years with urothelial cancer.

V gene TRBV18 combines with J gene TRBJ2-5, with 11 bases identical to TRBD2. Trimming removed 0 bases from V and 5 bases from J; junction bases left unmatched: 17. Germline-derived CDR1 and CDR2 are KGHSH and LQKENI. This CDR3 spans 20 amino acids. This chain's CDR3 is CASSPPRSGTSGGRLETQYF. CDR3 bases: TGTGCCAGCTCACCACCTCGATCGGGAACTAGCGGGGGCCGATTGGAGACCCAGTACTTC.

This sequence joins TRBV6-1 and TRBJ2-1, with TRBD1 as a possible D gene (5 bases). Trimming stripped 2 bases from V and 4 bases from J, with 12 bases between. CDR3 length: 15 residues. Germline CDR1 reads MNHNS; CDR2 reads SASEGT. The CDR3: CASSEIDSSYNEQFF. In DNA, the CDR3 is TGTGCCAGCAGTGAAATCGACAGTTCATACAATGAGCAGTTCTTC.

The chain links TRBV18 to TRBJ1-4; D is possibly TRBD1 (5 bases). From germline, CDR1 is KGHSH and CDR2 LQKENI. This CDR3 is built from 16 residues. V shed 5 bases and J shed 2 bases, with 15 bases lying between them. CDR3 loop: CASSERQPITNEKLFF. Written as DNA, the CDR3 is TGTGCCAGCTCAGAAAGACAGCCTATTACTAATGAAAAACTGTTTTTT.

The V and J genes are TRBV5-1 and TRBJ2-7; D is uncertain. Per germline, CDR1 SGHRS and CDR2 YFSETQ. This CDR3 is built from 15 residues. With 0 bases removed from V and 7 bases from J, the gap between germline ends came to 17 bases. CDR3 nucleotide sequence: TGCGCCAGCAGCTTGGTTCTACCCTCCTACGAGGAGCAGTACTTC. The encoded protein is CASSLVLPSYEEQYF.

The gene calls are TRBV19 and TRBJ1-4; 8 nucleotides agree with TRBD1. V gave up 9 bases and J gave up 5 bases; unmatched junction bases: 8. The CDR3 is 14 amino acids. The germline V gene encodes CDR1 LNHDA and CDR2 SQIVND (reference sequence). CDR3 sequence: CASADRGGNEKLFF. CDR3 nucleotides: TGTGCCAGCGCCGACAGGGGCGGGAATGAAAAACTGTTTTTT.

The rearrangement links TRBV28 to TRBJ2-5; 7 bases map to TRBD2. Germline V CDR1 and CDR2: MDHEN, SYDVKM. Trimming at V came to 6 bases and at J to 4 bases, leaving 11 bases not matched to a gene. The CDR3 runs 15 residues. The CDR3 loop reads CASSKLGGSAETQYF. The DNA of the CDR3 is TGTGCCAGCAGCAAACTGGGGGGGTCTGCAGAGACCCAGTACTTC.

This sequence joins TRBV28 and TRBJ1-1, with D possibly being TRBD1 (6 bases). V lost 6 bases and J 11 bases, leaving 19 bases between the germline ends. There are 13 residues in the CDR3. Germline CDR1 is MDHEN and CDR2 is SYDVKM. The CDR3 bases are TGTGCCAGCAGCCTCCGGGGCGGGGGCATCGCTTTCTTT. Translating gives CASSLRGGGIAFF.